This record covers a single T cell receptor (beta chain). This sample was taken from a study of blood T cell repertoires in COVID-19. In germline, CDR1 is MDHEN, CDR2 SYDVKM. V was clipped by 3 bases and J by 6 bases, with 10 bases between them. The CDR3 extends over 13 amino acids. Produced via immunoSEQ multiplex PCR; TCRdb's table is partial and in-frame only. The sample lists approximately 300,000 clones; approximately 85% were seen once. The specimen sequenced was peripheral blood. This TCR was sampled from a woman aged 50 to 60 with acute or convalescent COVID-19. V is TRBV28 and J is TRBJ2-3; D is undetermined. The CDR3 bases are TGTGCCAGCAGTTTTAGCTCGCCCGATACGCAGTATTTT. The encoded protein is CASSFSSPDTQYF.